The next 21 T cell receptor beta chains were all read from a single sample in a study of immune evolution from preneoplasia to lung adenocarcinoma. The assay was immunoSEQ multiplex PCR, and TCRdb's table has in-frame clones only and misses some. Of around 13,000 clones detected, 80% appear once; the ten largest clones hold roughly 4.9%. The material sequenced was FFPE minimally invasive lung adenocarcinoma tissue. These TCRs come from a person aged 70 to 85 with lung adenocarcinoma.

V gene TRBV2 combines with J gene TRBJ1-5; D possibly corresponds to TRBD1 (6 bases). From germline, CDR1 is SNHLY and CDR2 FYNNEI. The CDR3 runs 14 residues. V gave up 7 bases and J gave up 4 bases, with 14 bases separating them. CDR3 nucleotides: TGTGCCAGCAAAAAGGGGGAGGGTAATCAGCCCCAGCATTTT. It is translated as CASKKGEGNQPQHF.

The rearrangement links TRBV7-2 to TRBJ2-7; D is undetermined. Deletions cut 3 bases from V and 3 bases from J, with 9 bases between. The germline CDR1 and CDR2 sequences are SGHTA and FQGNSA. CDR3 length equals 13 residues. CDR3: CASSFGKGYEQYF. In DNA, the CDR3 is TGTGCCAGCAGCTTTGGGAAGGGCTACGAGCAGTACTTC.

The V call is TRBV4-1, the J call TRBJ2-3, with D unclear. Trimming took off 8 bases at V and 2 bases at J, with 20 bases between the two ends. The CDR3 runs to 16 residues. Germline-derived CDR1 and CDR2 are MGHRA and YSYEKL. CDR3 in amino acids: CASSSRPSATTDTQYF. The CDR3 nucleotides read TGCGCCAGCTCCTCCCGCCCCTCAGCGACCACAGATACGCAGTATTTT.

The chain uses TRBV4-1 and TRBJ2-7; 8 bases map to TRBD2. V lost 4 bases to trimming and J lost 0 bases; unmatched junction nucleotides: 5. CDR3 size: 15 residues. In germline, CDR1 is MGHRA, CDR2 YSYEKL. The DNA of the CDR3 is TGCGCCAGCAGCCGCCGGGGGGGAAGCTCCTACGAGCAGTACTTC. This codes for CASSRRGGSSYEQYF.

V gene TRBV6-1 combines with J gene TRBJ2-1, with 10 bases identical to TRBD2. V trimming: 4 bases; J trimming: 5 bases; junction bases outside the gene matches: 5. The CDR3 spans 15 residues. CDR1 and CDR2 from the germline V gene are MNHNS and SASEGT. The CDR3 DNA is TGTGCCAGCAGTGTAACCGGGACTAGCGACAATGAGCAGTTCTTC. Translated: CASSVTGTSDNEQFF.

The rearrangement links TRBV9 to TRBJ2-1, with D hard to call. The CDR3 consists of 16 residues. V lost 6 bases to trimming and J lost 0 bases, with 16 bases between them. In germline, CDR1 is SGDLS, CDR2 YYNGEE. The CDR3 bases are TGTGCCAGCACCCTCAGTGTATTAAGCTCCTACAATGAGCAGTTCTTC. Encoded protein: CASTLSVLSSYNEQFF. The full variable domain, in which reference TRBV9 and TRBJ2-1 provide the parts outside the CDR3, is DSGVTQTPKHLITATGQRVTLRCSPRSGDLSVYWYQQSLDQGLQFLIQYYNGEERAKGNILERFSAQQFPDLHSELNLSSLELGDSALYFCASTLSVLSSYNEQFFGPGTRLTVL.

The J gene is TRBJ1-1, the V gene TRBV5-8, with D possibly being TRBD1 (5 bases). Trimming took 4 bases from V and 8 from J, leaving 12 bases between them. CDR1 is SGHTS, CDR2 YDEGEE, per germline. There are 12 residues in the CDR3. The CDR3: CASSPLGREAFF. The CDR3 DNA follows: TGTGCCAGCAGCCCCCTGGGACGGGAAGCTTTCTTT.

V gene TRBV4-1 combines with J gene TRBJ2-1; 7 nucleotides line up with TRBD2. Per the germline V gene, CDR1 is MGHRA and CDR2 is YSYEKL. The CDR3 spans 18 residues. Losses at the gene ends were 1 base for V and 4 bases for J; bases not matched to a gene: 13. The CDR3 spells CASSQGGTKRGLYNEQFF. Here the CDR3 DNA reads TGCGCCAGCAGCCAAGGCGGTACCAAGCGGGGACTTTACAATGAGCAGTTCTTC.

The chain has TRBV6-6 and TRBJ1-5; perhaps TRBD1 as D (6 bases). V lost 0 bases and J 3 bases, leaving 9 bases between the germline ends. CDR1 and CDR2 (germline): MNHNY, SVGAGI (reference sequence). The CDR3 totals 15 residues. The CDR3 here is CASSYSYRDNQPQHF. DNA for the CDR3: TGTGCCAGCAGTTACTCGTACAGGGACAATCAGCCCCAGCATTTT.

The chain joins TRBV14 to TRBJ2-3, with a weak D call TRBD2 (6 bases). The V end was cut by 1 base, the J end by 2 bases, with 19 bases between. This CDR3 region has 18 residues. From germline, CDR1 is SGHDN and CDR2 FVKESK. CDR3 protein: CASSQGGLFPRPTDTQYF. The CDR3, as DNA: TGTGCCAGCAGCCAAGGGGGACTCTTCCCTCGGCCCACAGATACGCAGTATTTT.

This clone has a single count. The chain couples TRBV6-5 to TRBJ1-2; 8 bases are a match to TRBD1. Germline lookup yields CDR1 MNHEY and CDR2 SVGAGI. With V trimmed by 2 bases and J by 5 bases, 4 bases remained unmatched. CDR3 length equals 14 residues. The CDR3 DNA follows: TGTGCCAGCAGTTACGGTACAGGGGGGTATGGCTACACCTTC. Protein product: CASSYGTGGYGYTF.

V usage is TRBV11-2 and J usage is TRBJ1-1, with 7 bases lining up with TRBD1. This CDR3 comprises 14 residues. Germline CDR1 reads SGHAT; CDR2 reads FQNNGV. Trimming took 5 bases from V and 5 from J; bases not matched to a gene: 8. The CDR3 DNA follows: TGTGCCAGCAGCCTGGAGACAGGGCGAACTGAAGCTTTCTTT. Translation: CASSLETGRTEAFF.

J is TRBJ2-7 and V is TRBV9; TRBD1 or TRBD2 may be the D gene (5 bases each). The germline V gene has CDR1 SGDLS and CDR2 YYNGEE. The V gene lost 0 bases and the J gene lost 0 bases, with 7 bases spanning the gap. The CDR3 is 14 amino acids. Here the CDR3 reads CASSVGGNSYEQYF. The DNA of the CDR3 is TGTGCCAGCAGCGTAGGGGGGAACTCCTACGAGCAGTACTTC.

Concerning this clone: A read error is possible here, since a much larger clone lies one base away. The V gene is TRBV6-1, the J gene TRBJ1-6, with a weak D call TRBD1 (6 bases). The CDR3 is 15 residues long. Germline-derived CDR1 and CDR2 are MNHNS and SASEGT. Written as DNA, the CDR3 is TGTGCCAGCAATGGGGGCCTGGAGTATAATTCACCCTTCCACTTT. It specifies CASNGGLEYNSPFHF.

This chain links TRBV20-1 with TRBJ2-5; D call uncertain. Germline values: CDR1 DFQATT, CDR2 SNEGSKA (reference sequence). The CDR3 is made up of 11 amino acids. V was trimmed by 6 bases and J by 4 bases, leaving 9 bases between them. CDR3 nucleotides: TGCAGTGCCAGAAGGGCAGAGACCCAGTACTTC. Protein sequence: CSARRAETQYF.

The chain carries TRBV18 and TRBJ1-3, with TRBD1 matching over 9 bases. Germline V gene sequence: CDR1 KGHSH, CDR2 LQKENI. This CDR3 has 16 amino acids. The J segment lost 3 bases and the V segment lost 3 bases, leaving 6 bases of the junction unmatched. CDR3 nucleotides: TGTGCCAGCTCACCTTCACAGGGGGCGAGTGGAAACACCATATATTTT. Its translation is CASSPSQGASGNTIYF.

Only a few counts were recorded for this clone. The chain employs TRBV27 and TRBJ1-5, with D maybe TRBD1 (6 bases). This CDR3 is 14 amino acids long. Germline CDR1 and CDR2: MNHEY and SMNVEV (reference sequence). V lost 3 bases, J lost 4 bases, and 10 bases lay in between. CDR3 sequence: CASSFTGPNQPQHF. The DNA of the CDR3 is TGTGCCAGCAGTTTCACAGGGCCTAATCAGCCCCAGCATTTT.

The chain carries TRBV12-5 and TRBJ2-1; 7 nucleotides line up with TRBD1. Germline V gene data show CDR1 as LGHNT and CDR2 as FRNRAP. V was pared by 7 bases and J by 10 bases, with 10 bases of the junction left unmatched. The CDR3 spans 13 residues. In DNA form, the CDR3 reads TGTGCTAGTGCTCTCACAGGGGTTGACGAGCAGTTCTTC. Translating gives CASALTGVDEQFF.

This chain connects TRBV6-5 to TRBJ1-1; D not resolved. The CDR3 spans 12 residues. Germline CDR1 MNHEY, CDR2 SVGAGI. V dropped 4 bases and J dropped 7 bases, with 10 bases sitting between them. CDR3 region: CASSSDTGEAFF. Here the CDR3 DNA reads TGTGCCAGCAGTTCCGATACGGGTGAAGCTTTCTTT.

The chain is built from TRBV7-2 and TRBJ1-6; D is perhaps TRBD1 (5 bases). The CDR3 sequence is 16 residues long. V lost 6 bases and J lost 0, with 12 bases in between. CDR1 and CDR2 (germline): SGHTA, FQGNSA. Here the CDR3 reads CASSAGGGSYNSPLHF. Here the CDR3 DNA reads TGTGCCAGCAGTGCCGGGGGGGGCTCCTATAATTCACCCCTCCACTTT.

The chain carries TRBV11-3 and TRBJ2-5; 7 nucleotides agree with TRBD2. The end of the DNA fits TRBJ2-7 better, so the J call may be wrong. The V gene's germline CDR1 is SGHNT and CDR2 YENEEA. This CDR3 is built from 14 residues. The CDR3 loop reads CASSPGTTLYEQYF. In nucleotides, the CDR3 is TGTGCCAGCAGCCCCGGGACTACCTTATACGAGCAGTACTTC.